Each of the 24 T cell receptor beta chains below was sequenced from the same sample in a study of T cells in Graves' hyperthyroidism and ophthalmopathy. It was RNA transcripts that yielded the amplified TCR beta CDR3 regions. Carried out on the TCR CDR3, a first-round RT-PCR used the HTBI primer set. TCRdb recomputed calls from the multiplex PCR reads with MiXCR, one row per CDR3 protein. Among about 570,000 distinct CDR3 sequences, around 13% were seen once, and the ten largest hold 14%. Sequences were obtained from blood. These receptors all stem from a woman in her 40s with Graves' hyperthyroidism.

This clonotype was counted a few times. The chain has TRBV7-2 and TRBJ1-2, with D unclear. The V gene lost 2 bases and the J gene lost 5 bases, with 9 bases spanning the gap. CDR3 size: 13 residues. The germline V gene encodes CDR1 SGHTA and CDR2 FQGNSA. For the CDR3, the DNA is TGTGCCAGCAGCTTAACGAGAGTGTATGGCTACACCTTC. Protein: CASSLTRVYGYTF.

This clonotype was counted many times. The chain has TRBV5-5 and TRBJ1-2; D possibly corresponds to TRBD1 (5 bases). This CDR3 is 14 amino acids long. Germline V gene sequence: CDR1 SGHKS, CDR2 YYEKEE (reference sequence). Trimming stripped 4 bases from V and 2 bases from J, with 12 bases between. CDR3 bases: TGTGCCAGCAGCCCGGAGCCAGGGAACTATGGCTACACCTTC. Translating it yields CASSPEPGNYGYTF.

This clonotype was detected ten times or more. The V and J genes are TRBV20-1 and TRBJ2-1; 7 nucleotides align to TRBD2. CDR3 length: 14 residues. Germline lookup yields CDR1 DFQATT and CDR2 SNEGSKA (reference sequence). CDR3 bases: TGCAGCCAACGGGGCGGGAGCTCCTACAATGAGCAGTTCTTC. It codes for CSQRGGSSYNEQFF.

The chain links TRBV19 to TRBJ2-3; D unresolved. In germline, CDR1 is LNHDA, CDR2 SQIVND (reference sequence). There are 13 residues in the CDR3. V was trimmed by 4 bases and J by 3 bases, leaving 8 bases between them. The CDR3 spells CASSKQRTDTQYF. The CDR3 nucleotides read TGTGCCAGTAGTAAACAAAGGACAGATACGCAGTATTTT.

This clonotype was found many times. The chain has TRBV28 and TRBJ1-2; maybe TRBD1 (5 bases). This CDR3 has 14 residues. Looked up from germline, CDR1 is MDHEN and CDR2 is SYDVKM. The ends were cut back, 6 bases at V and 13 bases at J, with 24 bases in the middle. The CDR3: CASRERGLLRTGTF. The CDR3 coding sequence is TGTGCCAGCAGAGAAAGGGGACTCCTACGGACGGGCACCTTC.

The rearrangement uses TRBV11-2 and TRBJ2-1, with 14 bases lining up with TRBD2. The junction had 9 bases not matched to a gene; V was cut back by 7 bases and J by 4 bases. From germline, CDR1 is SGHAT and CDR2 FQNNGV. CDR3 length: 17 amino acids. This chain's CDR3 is CASMTSGRDYIYNEQFF. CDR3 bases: TGTGCCAGCATGACTAGCGGGAGGGATTACATATACAATGAGCAGTTCTTC.

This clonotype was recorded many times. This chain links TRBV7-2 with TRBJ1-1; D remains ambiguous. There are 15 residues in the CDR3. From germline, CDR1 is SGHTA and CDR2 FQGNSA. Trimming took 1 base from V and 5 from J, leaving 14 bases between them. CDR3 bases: TGTGCCAGCAGCTTAGATCCCGGGCGTGGGACTGAAGCTTTCTTT. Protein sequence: CASSLDPGRGTEAFF. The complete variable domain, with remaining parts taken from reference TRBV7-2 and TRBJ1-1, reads GAGVSQSPSNKVTEKGKDVELRCDPISGHTALYWYRQSLGQGLEFLIYFQGNSAPDKSGLPSDRFSAERTGGSVSTLTIQRTQQEDSAVYLCASSLDPGRGTEAFFGQGTRLTVV.

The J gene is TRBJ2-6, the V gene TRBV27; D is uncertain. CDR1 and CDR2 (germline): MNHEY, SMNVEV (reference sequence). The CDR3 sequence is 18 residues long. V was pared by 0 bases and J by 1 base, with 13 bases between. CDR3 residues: CASSLSWAGLSGANVLTF. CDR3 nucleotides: TGTGCCAGCAGTTTATCATGGGCAGGCCTTTCTGGGGCCAACGTCCTGACTTTC. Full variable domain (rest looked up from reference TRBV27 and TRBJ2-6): EAQVTQNPRYLITVTGKKLTVTCSQNMNHEYMSWYRQDPGLGLRQIYYSMNVEVTDKGDVPEGYKVSRKEKRNFPLILESPSPNQTSLYFCASSLSWAGLSGANVLTFGAGSRLTVL.

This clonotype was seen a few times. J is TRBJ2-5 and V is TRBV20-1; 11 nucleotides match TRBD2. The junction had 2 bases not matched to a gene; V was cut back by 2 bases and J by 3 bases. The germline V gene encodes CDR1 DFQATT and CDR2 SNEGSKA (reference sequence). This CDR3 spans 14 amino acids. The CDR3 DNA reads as TGCAGTGCTAGAACACTAGCGGGAGAAGAGACCCAGTACTTC. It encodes CSARTLAGEETQYF.

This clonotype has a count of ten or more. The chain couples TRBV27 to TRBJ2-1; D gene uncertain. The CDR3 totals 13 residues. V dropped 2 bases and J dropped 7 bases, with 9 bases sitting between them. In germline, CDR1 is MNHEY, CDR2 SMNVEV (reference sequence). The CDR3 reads CASSLTHWNEQFF. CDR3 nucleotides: TGTGCCAGCAGTTTAACGCATTGGAATGAGCAGTTCTTC.

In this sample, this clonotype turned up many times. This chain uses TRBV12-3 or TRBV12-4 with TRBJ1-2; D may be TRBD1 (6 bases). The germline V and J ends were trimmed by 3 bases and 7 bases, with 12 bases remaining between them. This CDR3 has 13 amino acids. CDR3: CASSLDSLGGYTF. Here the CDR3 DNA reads TGTGCCAGCAGTTTGGACAGCCTAGGTGGCTACACCTTC.

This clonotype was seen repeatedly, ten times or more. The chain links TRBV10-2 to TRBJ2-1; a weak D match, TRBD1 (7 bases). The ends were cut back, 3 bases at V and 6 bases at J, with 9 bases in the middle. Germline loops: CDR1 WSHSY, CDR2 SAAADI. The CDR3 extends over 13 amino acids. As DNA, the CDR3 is TGCGCCAGCAGTGATCAGGGGGGCAATGAGCAGTTCTTC. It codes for CASSDQGGNEQFF.

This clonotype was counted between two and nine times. The CDR3: CAISVGTGDKQYF. CDR3 nucleotide sequence: TGTGCCATCAGTGTAGGGACAGGGGATAAGCAGTACTTC. This chain joins TRBV10-3 and TRBJ2-7; 10 bases are shared with TRBD1. Per germline, CDR1 ENHRY and CDR2 SYGVKD. Trimming at V came to 4 bases and at J to 8 bases, leaving 5 bases not matched to a gene. The CDR3 consists of 13 residues.

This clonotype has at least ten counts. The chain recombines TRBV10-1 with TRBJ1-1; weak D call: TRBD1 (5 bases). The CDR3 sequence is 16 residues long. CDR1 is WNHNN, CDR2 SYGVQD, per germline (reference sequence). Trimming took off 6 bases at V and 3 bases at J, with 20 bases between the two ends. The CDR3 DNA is TGCGCCAGCAGCGACAACCGCAGGGCCGCGGACACTGAAGCTTTCTTT. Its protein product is CASSDNRRAADTEAFF.

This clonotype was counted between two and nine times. The CDR3 loop reads CASSLPPGGRSTGELFF. The CDR3 DNA reads TGTGCCAGCAGCCTACCCCCGGGCGGGAGGAGCACCGGGGAGCTGTTTTTT. The chain joins TRBV3-1 to TRBJ2-2, with 8 bases lining up with TRBD2. CDR3 length: 17 amino acids. The V and J ends lost 4 bases and 4 bases, in that order; junction bases with no gene match: 11. Germline V gene data show CDR1 as LGHDT and CDR2 as YNNKEL (reference sequence).

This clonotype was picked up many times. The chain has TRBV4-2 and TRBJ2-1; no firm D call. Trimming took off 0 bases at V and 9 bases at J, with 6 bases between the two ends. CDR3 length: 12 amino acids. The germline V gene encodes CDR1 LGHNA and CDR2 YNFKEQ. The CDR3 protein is CASSQEGFEQFF. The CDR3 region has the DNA TGTGCCAGCAGCCAAGAAGGCTTTGAGCAGTTCTTC.

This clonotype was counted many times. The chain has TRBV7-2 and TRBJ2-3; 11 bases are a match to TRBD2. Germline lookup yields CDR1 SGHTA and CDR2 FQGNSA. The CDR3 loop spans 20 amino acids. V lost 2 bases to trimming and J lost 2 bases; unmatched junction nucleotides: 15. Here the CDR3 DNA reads TGTGCCAGCAGCTTAATGTCGGGACTAGCGGTTAGGGGATTCACAGATACGCAGTATTTT. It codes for CASSLMSGLAVRGFTDTQYF.

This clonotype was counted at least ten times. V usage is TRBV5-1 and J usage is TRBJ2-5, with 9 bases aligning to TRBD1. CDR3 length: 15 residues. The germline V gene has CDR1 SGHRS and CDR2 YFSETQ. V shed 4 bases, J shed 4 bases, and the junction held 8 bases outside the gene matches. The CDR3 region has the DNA TGCGCCAGCAGCCCAGCACCGGGACAGGGAGAGACCCAGTACTTC. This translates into CASSPAPGQGETQYF.

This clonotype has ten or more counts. CDR3 residues: CASTPRGGERIQYF. The DNA of the CDR3 is TGTGCCAGCACGCCGCGAGGAGGGGAGCGCATTCAGTACTTC. This chain uses TRBV7-9 with TRBJ2-4; possible D gene TRBD2, 6 bases. The germline V gene encodes CDR1 SEHNR and CDR2 FQNEAQ (reference sequence). CDR3 length: 14 residues. The V and J ends lost 7 bases and 9 bases respectively, with 19 bases between them.

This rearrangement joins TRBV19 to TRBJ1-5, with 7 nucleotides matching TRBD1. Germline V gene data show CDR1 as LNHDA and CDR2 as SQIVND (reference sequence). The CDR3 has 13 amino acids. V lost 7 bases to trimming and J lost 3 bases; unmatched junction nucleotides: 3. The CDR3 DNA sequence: TGTGCCAGTAACAGGGGATACAATCAGCCCCAGCATTTT. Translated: CASNRGYNQPQHF.

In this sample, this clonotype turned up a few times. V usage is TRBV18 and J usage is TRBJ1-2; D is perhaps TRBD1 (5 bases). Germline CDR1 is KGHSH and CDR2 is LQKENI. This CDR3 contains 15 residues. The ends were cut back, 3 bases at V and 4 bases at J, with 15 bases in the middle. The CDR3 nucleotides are TGTGCCAGCTCACCGACCCAGACAGACCGCTATGGCTACACCTTC. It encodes CASSPTQTDRYGYTF.

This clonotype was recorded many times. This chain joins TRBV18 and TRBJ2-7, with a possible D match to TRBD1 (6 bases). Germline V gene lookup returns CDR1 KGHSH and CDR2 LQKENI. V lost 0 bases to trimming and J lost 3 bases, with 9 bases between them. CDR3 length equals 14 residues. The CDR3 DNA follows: TGTGCCAGCTCACCACCCAACAGGGACTACGAGCAGTACTTC. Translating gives CASSPPNRDYEQYF.

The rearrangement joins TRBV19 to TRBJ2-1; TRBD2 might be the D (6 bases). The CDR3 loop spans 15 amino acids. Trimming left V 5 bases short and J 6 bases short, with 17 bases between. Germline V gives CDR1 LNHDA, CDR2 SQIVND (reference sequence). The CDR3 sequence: CASSPTSKTANEQFF. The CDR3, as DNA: TGTGCCAGTAGTCCAACTAGCAAGACGGCCAATGAGCAGTTCTTC.

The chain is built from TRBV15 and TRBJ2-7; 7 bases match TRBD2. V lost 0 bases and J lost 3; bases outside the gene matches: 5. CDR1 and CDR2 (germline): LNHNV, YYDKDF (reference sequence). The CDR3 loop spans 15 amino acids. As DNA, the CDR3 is TGTGCCACCAGCAGAGATCCGGGGGGAGGCTACGAGCAGTACTTC. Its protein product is CATSRDPGGGYEQYF. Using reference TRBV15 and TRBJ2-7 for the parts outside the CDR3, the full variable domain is DAMVIQNPRYQVTQFGKPVTLSCSQTLNHNVMYWYQQKSSQAPKLLFHYYDKDFNNEADTPDNFQSRRPNTSFCFLDIRSPGLGDTAMYLCATSRDPGGGYEQYFGPGTRLTVT.